A selection of T cell receptor beta chains follows, all from one sample in a study of STAT3 mutations in large granular lymphocyte leukemia. Generated by immunoSEQ multiplex PCR, the TCRdb table keeps only in-frame clones and is missing some. The sample holds about 16,000 clones, roughly 86% seen once. The sequenced material came from peripheral blood mononuclear cells. These receptors all stem from a man in his fifties with T-cell large granular lymphocyte leukemia. Some clones in this sample may be carry-over from other donors' samples. Each CDR3 is given with its conserved first and last residue. A D gene is named only where the DNA matches it firmly. Clone size appears in some rows only: once, few, many, or a class for an expanded clone.

j_call: TRBJ1-1
clone_size: NA
v_call: TRBV18
d_call: NA
cdr3_aa: CASSPSGAHLKGTEAFF
cdr3_nt: TGTGCCAGCTCGCCCTCCGGAGCTCATCTCAAGGGCACTGAAGCTTTCTTT

j_call: TRBJ1-2
clone_size: NA
v_call: TRBV19
d_call: NA
cdr3_aa: CASSIADRAYGYTF
cdr3_nt: TGTGCCAGTAGTATCGCCGACCGAGCCTATGGCTACACCTTC

j_call: TRBJ1-2
clone_size: few
v_call: TRBV6-1
d_call: TRBD1
cdr3_aa: CASKTGQSNGYTF
cdr3_nt: TGTGCCAGCAAAACGGGACAGTCCAATGGCTACACCTTC

j_call: TRBJ2-3
clone_size: NA
v_call: TRBV11-2
d_call: NA
cdr3_aa: CASSRRRSDTQYF
cdr3_nt: TGTGCCAGCAGCCGACGAAGATCAGATACGCAGTATTTT

j_call: TRBJ1-2
clone_size: NA
v_call: TRBV7-9
d_call: NA
cdr3_aa: CASSLGPRSVNYGYTF
cdr3_nt: TGTGCCAGCAGCTTAGGACCGCGATCGGTTAACTATGGCTACACCTTC

j_call: TRBJ2-7
clone_size: NA
v_call: TRBV9
d_call: NA
cdr3_aa: CASSVVYEQYF
cdr3_nt: TGTGCCAGCAGCGTAGTCTACGAGCAGTACTTC

j_call: TRBJ2-3
clone_size: NA
v_call: TRBV25-1
d_call: NA
cdr3_aa: CASSVLRLDSKRDTQYF
cdr3_nt: TGTGCCAGCAGTGTTCTCAGACTAGACTCGAAGCGGGATACGCAGTATTTT

j_call: TRBJ1-1
clone_size: NA
v_call: TRBV6-6
d_call: NA
cdr3_aa: CASSLKQGSEAFF
cdr3_nt: TGTGCCAGCAGCCTAAAACAGGGCTCTGAAGCTTTCTTT

j_call: TRBJ2-5
clone_size: NA
v_call: TRBV10-3
d_call: NA
cdr3_aa: CATAGQQQETQYF
cdr3_nt: TGTGCCACCGCTGGACAGCAGCAAGAGACCCAGTACTTC

j_call: TRBJ2-3
clone_size: NA
v_call: TRBV18
d_call: NA
cdr3_aa: CASSPRGQLRGRVDTQYF
cdr3_nt: TGTGCCAGCTCACCACGGGGACAACTAAGGGGCCGGGTAGATACGCAGTATTTT

j_call: TRBJ1-5
clone_size: NA
v_call: TRBV2
d_call: NA
cdr3_aa: CASRRNRRVDNQPQHF
cdr3_nt: TGTGCCAGCAGGAGGAACAGGCGCGTGGACAATCAGCCCCAGCATTTT

j_call: TRBJ2-7
clone_size: once
v_call: TRBV7-6
d_call: TRBD2
cdr3_aa: CASSPSGGPPFLGQYF
cdr3_nt: TGTGCCAGCAGCCCTTCGGGGGGTCCTCCTTTCCTAGGGCAGTACTTC

j_call: TRBJ2-7
clone_size: NA
v_call: TRBV5-1
d_call: NA
cdr3_aa: CASSPSLGEEQYF
cdr3_nt: TGCGCCAGCAGCCCTAGTTTGGGCGAGGAGCAGTACTTC

j_call: TRBJ2-1
clone_size: few
v_call: TRBV30
d_call: TRBD2
cdr3_aa: CAWSVDRTSVEQFF
cdr3_nt: TGTGCCTGGAGTGTGGACAGGACTAGCGTTGAGCAGTTCTTC

j_call: TRBJ2-3
clone_size: few
v_call: TRBV27
d_call: TRBD2
cdr3_aa: CASSPPLGAGGNTDTQYF
cdr3_nt: TGTGCCAGCAGTCCCCCCTTGGGAGCGGGAGGTAACACAGATACGCAGTATTTT

j_call: TRBJ2-1
clone_size: NA
v_call: TRBV28
d_call: NA
cdr3_aa: CASSSGDFYNEQFF
cdr3_nt: TGTGCCAGCAGCTCCGGGGACTTCTACAATGAGCAGTTCTTC

j_call: TRBJ1-2
clone_size: NA
v_call: TRBV2
d_call: TRBD1
cdr3_aa: CASSESMGQGFGYTF
cdr3_nt: TGTGCCAGCAGTGAAAGTATGGGACAGGGGTTTGGCTACACCTTC

j_call: TRBJ1-5
clone_size: NA
v_call: TRBV19
d_call: NA
cdr3_aa: CASSPGVNSNQPQHF
cdr3_nt: TGTGCCAGTAGTCCCGGGGTCAATAGCAATCAGCCCCAGCATTTT

j_call: TRBJ2-2
clone_size: NA
v_call: TRBV5-1
d_call: NA
cdr3_aa: CASSPGTPNTGELFF
cdr3_nt: TGCGCCAGCAGCCCCGGGACACCTAACACCGGGGAGCTGTTTTTT

j_call: TRBJ2-2
clone_size: NA
v_call: TRBV6-6
d_call: NA
cdr3_aa: CASIRSANTGELFF
cdr3_nt: TGTGCCAGCATAAGGAGTGCGAACACCGGGGAGCTGTTTTTT

j_call: TRBJ2-2
clone_size: NA
v_call: TRBV10-3
d_call: NA
cdr3_aa: CATRTYGNTGELFF
cdr3_nt: TGTGCCACCAGGACGTACGGAAACACCGGGGAGCTGTTTTTT

j_call: TRBJ2-4
clone_size: NA
v_call: TRBV4-3
d_call: TRBD1
cdr3_aa: CASSLGQGDIQYF
cdr3_nt: TGCGCCAGCAGCCTAGGACAGGGTGACATTCAGTACTTC

j_call: TRBJ2-7
clone_size: NA
v_call: TRBV9
d_call: NA
cdr3_aa: CASSARAGVGYEQYF
cdr3_nt: TGTGCCAGCAGCGCCCGGGCAGGGGTGGGCTACGAGCAGTACTTC

j_call: TRBJ2-1
clone_size: once
v_call: TRBV5-4
d_call: TRBD2
cdr3_aa: CASSLALLAGVEQFF
cdr3_nt: TGTGCCAGCAGCTTGGCGCTACTAGCGGGGGTTGAGCAGTTCTTC

j_call: TRBJ2-3
clone_size: NA
v_call: TRBV7-2
d_call: NA
cdr3_aa: CASSLDQGSTDTQYF
cdr3_nt: TGTGCCAGCAGCTTGGATCAGGGCAGCACAGATACGCAGTATTTT

j_call: TRBJ1-1
clone_size: NA
v_call: TRBV7-8
d_call: NA
cdr3_aa: CASSFKRRPEAFF
cdr3_nt: TGTGCCAGCAGCTTCAAGAGGCGGCCGGAAGCTTTCTTT

j_call: TRBJ2-7
clone_size: once
v_call: TRBV5-1
d_call: TRBD1
cdr3_aa: CASSPRDSAEPFGQYF
cdr3_nt: TGCGCCAGCAGCCCCAGGGACAGCGCCGAGCCATTCGGGCAGTACTTC

j_call: TRBJ2-6
clone_size: NA
v_call: TRBV7-9
d_call: NA
cdr3_aa: CASREDSGANVLTF
cdr3_nt: TGTGCCAGCAGGGAGGACTCTGGGGCCAACGTCCTGACTTTC

j_call: TRBJ2-3
clone_size: NA
v_call: TRBV25-1
d_call: NA
cdr3_aa: CASSGDRSTDTQYF
cdr3_nt: TGTGCCAGCAGTGGAGACAGAAGCACAGATACGCAGTATTTT

j_call: TRBJ2-7
clone_size: NA
v_call: TRBV25-1
d_call: TRBD2
cdr3_aa: CASSGGGAGTYEQYF
cdr3_nt: TGTGCCAGCAGTGGGGGTGGAGCGGGGACCTACGAGCAGTACTTC

j_call: TRBJ1-2
clone_size: NA
v_call: TRBV5-1
d_call: NA
cdr3_aa: CASSLPGRNYGYTF
cdr3_nt: TGCGCCAGCAGCTTGCCGGGGAGGAACTATGGCTACACCTTC

j_call: TRBJ1-1
clone_size: NA
v_call: TRBV6-1
d_call: NA
cdr3_aa: CASRLSPDTEAFF
cdr3_nt: TGTGCCAGCAGGTTGTCCCCGGACACTGAAGCTTTCTTT

j_call: TRBJ2-6
clone_size: once
v_call: TRBV10-3
d_call: NA
cdr3_aa: CAASPGRQRSGANVLTF
cdr3_nt: TGTGCCGCCAGCCCGGGACGCCAACGCTCTGGGGCCAACGTCCTGACTTTC

j_call: TRBJ1-5
clone_size: NA
v_call: TRBV4-2
d_call: NA
cdr3_aa: CASSQDDLGGNQPQHF
cdr3_nt: TGTGCCAGCAGCCAAGATGACTTAGGGGGCAATCAGCCCCAGCATTTT

j_call: TRBJ1-1
clone_size: few
v_call: TRBV30
d_call: NA
cdr3_aa: CAWSKGNTEAFF
cdr3_nt: TGTGCCTGGAGCAAGGGGAACACTGAAGCTTTCTTT

j_call: TRBJ2-1
clone_size: NA
v_call: TRBV5-1
d_call: NA
cdr3_aa: CASSQTSNEQFF
cdr3_nt: TGCGCCAGCAGCCAAACTAGCAATGAGCAGTTCTTC

j_call: TRBJ1-3
clone_size: NA
v_call: TRBV13
d_call: NA
cdr3_aa: CASSRVTTSSGNTIYF
cdr3_nt: TGTGCCAGCAGCCGGGTCACAACCAGCTCTGGAAACACCATATATTTT

j_call: TRBJ2-2
clone_size: once
v_call: TRBV6-5
d_call: TRBD2
cdr3_aa: CASTHTSGGAGELFF
cdr3_nt: TGTGCCAGCACCCACACTAGCGGGGGAGCCGGGGAGCTGTTTTTT

j_call: TRBJ1-2
clone_size: NA
v_call: TRBV11-2
d_call: NA
cdr3_aa: CASSLEDPRRGGYTF
cdr3_nt: TGTGCCAGCAGCTTAGAAGACCCGAGAAGGGGTGGCTACACCTTC

j_call: TRBJ1-4
clone_size: NA
v_call: TRBV29-1
d_call: TRBD1
cdr3_aa: CSVGQGGMGEKLFF
cdr3_nt: TGCAGCGTTGGACAAGGGGGCATGGGTGAAAAACTGTTTTTT

j_call: TRBJ2-7
clone_size: NA
v_call: TRBV18
d_call: NA
cdr3_aa: CASSPLAGTLSYEQYF
cdr3_nt: TGTGCCAGCTCACCCCTTGCGGGGACTCTCTCCTACGAGCAGTACTTC

j_call: TRBJ2-2
clone_size: NA
v_call: TRBV5-1
d_call: TRBD2
cdr3_aa: CASSSGGGRLPNTGELFF
cdr3_nt: TGCGCCAGCAGCTCCGGGGGGGGGAGGCTCCCGAACACCGGGGAGCTGTTTTTT

j_call: TRBJ2-3
clone_size: NA
v_call: TRBV5-1
d_call: TRBD2
cdr3_aa: CASSPGLARTDTQYF
cdr3_nt: TGCGCCAGCAGCCCGGGACTAGCGCGCACAGATACGCAGTATTTT

j_call: TRBJ2-7
clone_size: NA
v_call: TRBV7-9
d_call: TRBD2
cdr3_aa: CASSPRGTSGKSYEQYF
cdr3_nt: TGTGCCAGCAGCCCACGGGGGACTAGCGGGAAATCCTACGAGCAGTACTTC

j_call: TRBJ1-3
clone_size: NA
v_call: TRBV5-1
d_call: TRBD1
cdr3_aa: CASSSGGSGNTIYF
cdr3_nt: TGCGCCAGCAGTTCAGGGGGCTCTGGAAACACCATATATTTT

j_call: TRBJ2-2
clone_size: NA
v_call: TRBV19
d_call: NA
cdr3_aa: CASSSGVGTGELFF
cdr3_nt: TGTGCCAGTAGCTCGGGCGTCGGGACCGGGGAGCTGTTTTTT

j_call: TRBJ1-1
clone_size: once
v_call: TRBV5-1
d_call: NA
cdr3_aa: CASSLEGLKGTEAFF
cdr3_nt: TGCGCCAGCAGCTTGGAGGGCCTCAAGGGTACTGAAGCTTTCTTT

j_call: TRBJ2-3
clone_size: NA
v_call: TRBV11-3
d_call: TRBD2
cdr3_aa: CASSLIPGGADTQYF
cdr3_nt: TGTGCCAGCAGCTTAATACCGGGGGGGGCAGATACGCAGTATTTT

j_call: TRBJ2-5
clone_size: NA
v_call: TRBV5-6
d_call: NA
cdr3_aa: CASSLRNGETQYF
cdr3_nt: TGTGCCAGCAGCTTGCGAAACGGAGAGACCCAGTACTTC

j_call: TRBJ1-3
clone_size: once
v_call: TRBV14
d_call: NA
cdr3_aa: CASSRFRDGGNTIYF
cdr3_nt: TGTGCCAGCAGCCGCTTCCGGGACGGAGGAAACACCATATATTTT

j_call: TRBJ2-7
clone_size: NA
v_call: TRBV11-3
d_call: NA
cdr3_aa: CASSLDVGPHYEQYF
cdr3_nt: TGTGCCAGCAGCTTAGATGTTGGACCCCACTACGAGCAGTACTTC

j_call: TRBJ1-2
clone_size: NA
v_call: TRBV19
d_call: TRBD1
cdr3_aa: CASSPYSTGIYGYTF
cdr3_nt: TGTGCCAGTAGTCCGTACTCGACAGGGATCTATGGCTACACCTTC

j_call: TRBJ1-6
clone_size: NA
v_call: TRBV7-3
d_call: TRBD1
cdr3_aa: CASSTSDRGMNSPLHF
cdr3_nt: TGTGCCAGCAGCACTTCGGACAGGGGTATGAATTCACCCCTCCACTTT

j_call: TRBJ2-7
clone_size: NA
v_call: TRBV10-1
d_call: NA
cdr3_aa: CASSGGVRDRTYEQYF
cdr3_nt: TGCGCCAGCAGTGGAGGTGTCAGGGACCGTACCTACGAGCAGTACTTC